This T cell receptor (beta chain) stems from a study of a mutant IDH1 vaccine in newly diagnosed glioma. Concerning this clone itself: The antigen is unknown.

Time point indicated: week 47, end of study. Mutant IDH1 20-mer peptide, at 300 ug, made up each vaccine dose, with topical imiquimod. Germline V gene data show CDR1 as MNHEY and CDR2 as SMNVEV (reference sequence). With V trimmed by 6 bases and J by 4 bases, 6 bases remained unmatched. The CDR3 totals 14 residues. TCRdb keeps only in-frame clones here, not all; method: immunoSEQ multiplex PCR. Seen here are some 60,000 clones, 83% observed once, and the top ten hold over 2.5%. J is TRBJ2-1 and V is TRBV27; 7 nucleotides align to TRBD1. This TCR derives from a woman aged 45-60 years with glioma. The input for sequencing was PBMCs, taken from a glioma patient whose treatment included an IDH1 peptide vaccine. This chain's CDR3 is CASSQDRTYNEQFF. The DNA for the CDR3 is TGTGCCAGCAGCCAGGACAGGACGTACAATGAGCAGTTCTTC.